This T cell receptor beta chain was sequenced in a study of neurological immune-mediated disorders. This clonotype was seen repeatedly, ten times or more. Trimming cost V 1 base and J 5 bases; bases outside gene matches: 8. Germline CDR1 and CDR2: DFQATT and SNEGSKA (reference sequence). This CDR3 contains 15 residues. Using its own MiXCR run on the 5' RACE reads, TCRdb lists one record per CDR3 protein. Of roughly 56,000 distinct CDR3 sequences listed, approximately 10% are singletons. This chain connects TRBV20-1 to TRBJ2-7, with 10 positions matching TRBD1. This TCR derives from a man aged 60 to 75 in good health. The material sequenced was PBMCs. CDR3 in DNA: TGCAGTGCTAGAGCTACCGGGACAGGGGACCACGAGCAGTACTTC. As protein: CSARATGTGDHEQYF.